One sample yielded the 20 T cell receptor beta chains listed below, sequenced in a study of beta chain features in type 1 diabetes. The study's findings and limits: Moderate but significant shortening of TCRB CDR3s was recorded in all four CD4+ subsets from Type 1 diabetes patients.

The authors reverse transcribed all of the isolated RNA, so sequencing captured expressed TCRB transcripts. Only in-frame clones appear in the TCRdb table, and some are missing; sequencing was by immunoSEQ multiplex PCR. The sample carries about 160,000 clones, roughly 10% recorded once. These receptors have no identified antigens. Input material: central memory CD4+ T cells from blood. Receptors were obtained from a woman aged 25 to 39 with type 1 diabetes.

The chain combines TRBV30 with TRBJ1-1; TRBD1 is a possible D gene (5 bases). This CDR3 has 14 residues. The germline CDR1 and CDR2 sequences are GTSNPN and SVGIG (reference sequence). The V end lost 2 bases, the J end lost 4 bases, and 14 bases lay between the germline ends. CDR3 sequence: CAWSNHQGSTEAFF. The CDR3 nucleotides read TGTGCCTGGAGTAACCATCAGGGAAGCACTGAAGCTTTCTTT.

This clone was recorded a few times. CDR3 region: CATSRDRPGEQYF. DNA of the CDR3: TGTGCCACCAGCAGAGATAGACCAGGCGAGCAGTACTTC. This chain connects TRBV15 to TRBJ2-7, with unresolved D. This CDR3 comprises 13 residues. The V gene lost 0 bases and the J gene lost 6 bases, with 9 bases spanning the gap. Germline V gene lookup returns CDR1 LNHNV and CDR2 YYDKDF (reference sequence).

This clone was observed a handful of times. CDR3 DNA: TGTGCCAGCAGAGCGACTAGCGCTGGGGAGCTGTTTTTT. It translates to CASRATSAGELFF. This chain connects TRBV2 to TRBJ2-2; 8 bases match TRBD2. Germline V gene lookup returns CDR1 SNHLY and CDR2 FYNNEI. This CDR3 has 13 amino acids. J was trimmed by 8 bases and V by 6 bases; bases with no gene match: 5. The whole variable domain, filled in from reference TRBV2 and TRBJ2-2, reads EPEVTQTPSHQVTQMGQEVILRCVPISNHLYFYWYRQILGQKVEFLVSFYNNEISEKSEIFDDQFSVERPDGSNFTLKIRSTKLEDSAMYFCASRATSAGELFFGEGSRLTVL.

V and J are TRBV7-9 and TRBJ2-1; 8 bases match TRBD2. The CDR3 length is 15 residues. With 6 bases clipped from V and 3 bases from J, the junction kept 7 bases outside the gene matches. CDR1 SEHNR and CDR2 FQNEAQ come from the germline V gene (reference sequence). Here the CDR3 reads CASSFTSGFYNEQFF. CDR3 bases: TGTGCCAGCAGTTTCACTAGCGGCTTCTACAATGAGCAGTTCTTC.

The rearrangement joins TRBV4-1 to TRBJ1-2; tentative D call: TRBD1 (6 bases). The CDR3 consists of 15 residues. Germline CDR1 reads MGHRA; CDR2 reads YSYEKL. Deletions cut 0 bases from V and 4 bases from J, with 12 bases between. The CDR3 nucleotides are TGCGCCAGCAGCCAAGATTGGGGAGGGGGCTATGGCTACACCTTC. It codes for CASSQDWGGGYGYTF.

This chain connects TRBV9 to TRBJ2-1; 8 positions match TRBD2. The germline V gene has CDR1 SGDLS and CDR2 YYNGEE. The ends lost 4 bases at V and 2 bases at J; junction bases unmatched: 5. CDR3 length: 15 residues. DNA of the CDR3: TGTGCCAGCAGCCCCAGCGGGAGTCCCTACAATGAGCAGTTCTTC. This sequence encodes CASSPSGSPYNEQFF.

This clone was seen only a few times. The genes are TRBV7-9 and TRBJ1-1; weak D call: TRBD1 (5 bases). The CDR3 runs 14 residues. Deletions cut 5 bases from V and 1 base from J, with 11 bases between. The germline CDR1 and CDR2 sequences are SEHNR and FQNEAQ (reference sequence). The CDR3 DNA is TGTGCCAGCAGCATTCAGGGTTCGAACACTGAAGCTTTCTTT. It codes for CASSIQGSNTEAFF.

This sequence joins TRBV7-3 and TRBJ2-7, with D tentatively TRBD2 (5 bases). CDR1 is SGHTA and CDR2 is FQGTGA in the germline V gene. Trimming shortened V by 5 bases and J by 4 bases, and 12 bases separated the two germline ends. The CDR3 runs to 13 residues. The CDR3 here is CASSPRRRYEQYF. The CDR3 DNA sequence: TGTGCCAGCAGCCCCCGGAGGAGGTACGAGCAGTACTTC.

The V and J genes are TRBV6-4 and TRBJ2-3; tentatively, D is TRBD1 (5 bases). V was trimmed by 4 bases and J by 2 bases, leaving 13 bases between them. The germline V gene has CDR1 MRHNA and CDR2 SNTAGT. CDR3 length: 15 amino acids. The CDR3 sequence: CASSVRGRITDTQYF. In DNA form, the CDR3 reads TGTGCCAGCAGTGTAAGGGGAAGGATCACAGATACGCAGTATTTT.

In this sample, this clone turned up a few times. The V and J genes are TRBV12-5 and TRBJ2-1; TRBD2 matches at 11 bases. J gave up 6 bases and V 5 bases, and 12 bases lay outside the gene matches. CDR1 LGHNT and CDR2 FRNRAP come from the germline V gene. CDR3 length equals 17 residues. CDR3 DNA sequence: TGTGCTAGTGGTACCCCTCGTGGTAGCGGGAGGGGCAATGAGCAGTTCTTC. It is translated as CASGTPRGSGRGNEQFF.

Only a few counts were recorded for this clone. CDR3 in DNA: TGCGCCAGCAGACTTTGGACAGGGCCCTACGAGCAGTACTTC. Translating gives CASRLWTGPYEQYF. V and J are TRBV5-1 and TRBJ2-7; 8 bases align to TRBD1. This CDR3 region has 14 residues. The V gene end was trimmed by 5 bases and the J gene end by 2 bases; junction bases not matched to a gene: 6. The V gene's germline CDR1 is SGHRS and CDR2 YFSETQ.

V is TRBV30 and J is TRBJ1-1; D gene ambiguous. V was clipped by 8 bases and J by 2 bases, with 9 bases between them. Germline V gives CDR1 GTSNPN, CDR2 SVGIG (reference sequence). This CDR3 comprises 11 residues. In nucleotides, the CDR3 is TGTGCCGCCGGGTTAAACACTGAAGCTTTCTTT. It is translated as CAAGLNTEAFF.

V is TRBV4-1 and J is TRBJ2-2; D not certain. V lost 3 bases and J lost 0, with 5 bases in between. The CDR3 runs 14 residues. From germline, CDR1 is MGHRA and CDR2 YSYEKL. CDR3 amino acids: CASSQRSNTGELFF. The CDR3 region has the DNA TGCGCCAGCAGCCAGCGGTCGAACACCGGGGAGCTGTTTTTT.

The V gene is TRBV7-2, the J gene TRBJ1-4, with D possibly TRBD1 on 6 matching bases. The CDR3 runs 14 residues. V was clipped by 5 bases and J by 7 bases, with 14 bases between them. In germline, CDR1 is SGHTA, CDR2 FQGNSA. The CDR3 sequence is CASSHSGVTEKLFF. In nucleotides, the CDR3 is TGTGCCAGCAGCCATTCAGGGGTTACTGAAAAACTGTTTTTT.

A few counts support this clone. The CDR3 sequence is CASSSDGATEAFF. The CDR3, as DNA: TGCGCCAGCAGTTCCGACGGAGCCACTGAAGCTTTCTTT. This chain joins TRBV5-1 and TRBJ1-1; D call uncertain. From germline, CDR1 is SGHRS and CDR2 YFSETQ. Deletions cut 5 bases from V and 4 bases from J, with 12 bases between. This CDR3 region has 13 residues.

In this sample, this clone turned up a few times. This rearrangement joins TRBV2 to TRBJ1-4; 9 bases are shared with TRBD1. This CDR3 spans 14 amino acids. The junction had 6 bases not matched to a gene; V was cut back by 6 bases and J by 7 bases. CDR1 and CDR2 from the germline V gene are SNHLY and FYNNEI. CDR3 protein: CASSEQGAGEKLFF. The CDR3 DNA is TGTGCCAGCAGCGAACAGGGGGCAGGTGAAAAACTGTTTTTT. Combining the CDR3 with reference TRBV2 and TRBJ1-4 gives the whole variable domain EPEVTQTPSHQVTQMGQEVILRCVPISNHLYFYWYRQILGQKVEFLVSFYNNEISEKSEIFDDQFSVERPDGSNFTLKIRSTKLEDSAMYFCASSEQGAGEKLFFGSGTQLSVL.

This clone was seen a handful of times. The chain links TRBV5-1 to TRBJ2-1; TRBD2 matches 9 bases. Germline V CDR1 and CDR2: SGHRS, YFSETQ. The CDR3 loop spans 17 amino acids. J was trimmed by 5 bases and V by 4 bases; bases with no gene match: 13. The DNA for the CDR3 is TGCGCCAGCAGCAAACCGATAGCGGGAGTTGACCACAATGAGCAGTTCTTC. Protein product: CASSKPIAGVDHNEQFF.

J is TRBJ2-4 and V is TRBV19; possible D gene TRBD2, 6 bases. The length of the CDR3 is 16 residues. Germline V CDR1 and CDR2: LNHDA, SQIVND (reference sequence). V lost 7 bases, J lost 0 bases, and 16 bases lay in between. CDR3 nucleotides: TGTGCCAGTAACGCTGGGGACTCACTAGCCAAAAACATTCAGTACTTC. The encoded protein is CASNAGDSLAKNIQYF.

This clone was recorded a few times. The chain couples TRBV30 to TRBJ2-3; TRBD2 matches at 9 bases. This CDR3 has 14 amino acids. V shed 6 bases, J shed 3 bases, and the junction held 7 bases outside the gene matches. The germline V gene has CDR1 GTSNPN and CDR2 SVGIG (reference sequence). Here the CDR3 reads CACTHSGSTDTQYF. The CDR3 DNA sequence: TGTGCCTGTACCCATAGCGGGAGTACAGATACGCAGTATTTT.

The rearrangement links TRBV7-9 to TRBJ2-7, with TRBD1 identical over 8 bases. This CDR3 is 14 amino acids long. Germline CDR1 is SEHNR and CDR2 is FQNEAQ (reference sequence). With V trimmed by 7 bases and J by 2 bases, 7 bases remained unmatched. The CDR3: CASTPGQGAYEQYF. CDR3 DNA sequence: TGTGCCAGCACCCCCGGACAGGGAGCCTACGAGCAGTACTTC.